The rows below give T cell receptor beta chains drawn from one sample of a study of shared clonotypes between healthy human individuals. TCRdb keeps only in-frame clones here, not all; method: immunoSEQ multiplex PCR. Altogether 2 million to 2.5 million clones are present, just under 95% being singletons, with the ten largest covering 0.3% to 0.45%. The specimen sequenced was naive CD4+ T cells from PBMCs. The source of these receptors is a man aged 18 to 30 in good health. Some clones in this sample may be carry-over from other donors' samples. Each CDR3 is given with its conserved first and last residue. Each record gives: D gene, clone size, V gene, J gene, CDR3 DNA, CDR3 protein. A D gene is named only where the DNA matches it firmly. Clone size, where shown, is once, few, many, or a class for clones that have expanded.

D gene: .
clone size: few
V gene: TRBV28
J gene: TRBJ1-2
CDR3 DNA: TGTGCCAGCAGTTTAGGTTTCTCCTATGGCTACACCTTC
CDR3 protein: CASSLGFSYGYTF

D gene: .
clone size: .
V gene: TRBV4-1
J gene: TRBJ2-3
CDR3 DNA: TGCGCCAGCAGCCAAGCTACGGCAGGGCCTTCGCAGTATTTT
CDR3 protein: CASSQATAGPSQYF

D gene: .
clone size: .
V gene: TRBV2
J gene: TRBJ1-5
CDR3 DNA: TGTGCCAGCAGCTACGACAGGCCACATCAGCCCCAGCATTTT
CDR3 protein: CASSYDRPHQPQHF

D gene: .
clone size: .
V gene: TRBV30
J gene: TRBJ2-3
CDR3 DNA: TGTGCCTGGAGTAAAGGGATTAGCACAGATACGCAGTATTTT
CDR3 protein: CAWSKGISTDTQYF

D gene: TRBD1
clone size: .
V gene: TRBV27
J gene: TRBJ2-7
CDR3 DNA: TGTGCCAGCAGTCCCGGCCGGGACAGCTCCTACGAGCAGTACTTC
CDR3 protein: CASSPGRDSSYEQYF

D gene: .
clone size: .
V gene: TRBV4-1
J gene: TRBJ1-2
CDR3 DNA: TGCGCCAGCAGCCAAGTTTTATCTAGCGGGGGGCGGCCTTTCTATGGCTACACCTTC
CDR3 protein: CASSQVLSSGGRPFYGYTF

D gene: .
clone size: .
V gene: TRBV19
J gene: TRBJ2-3
CDR3 DNA: TGTGCCAGTACCCAAAGGGGATCTAGCACAGATACGCAGTATTTT
CDR3 protein: CASTQRGSSTDTQYF

D gene: TRBD1
clone size: .
V gene: TRBV10-3
J gene: TRBJ2-7
CDR3 DNA: TGTGCCATCAGTGGCGGACAGGGGGTAAAGAACGAGCAGTACTTC
CDR3 protein: CAISGGQGVKNEQYF

D gene: TRBD2
clone size: .
V gene: TRBV28
J gene: TRBJ2-1
CDR3 DNA: TGTGCCAGCAGCGGATCTAGCGGGAGTGTATCCTACAATGAGCAGTTCTTC
CDR3 protein: CASSGSSGSVSYNEQFF

D gene: TRBD1
clone size: .
V gene: TRBV15
J gene: TRBJ1-2
CDR3 DNA: TGTGCCACCAGCAGGATGGGACAGGGGGCCTATGGCTACACCTTC
CDR3 protein: CATSRMGQGAYGYTF

D gene: TRBD1
clone size: .
V gene: TRBV7-2
J gene: TRBJ2-2
CDR3 DNA: TGTGCCAGCAGTTCAGGGCCGTGGAGGACAGGGGCGGCCGGGGAGCTGTTTTTT
CDR3 protein: CASSSGPWRTGAAGELFF

D gene: .
clone size: .
V gene: TRBV9
J gene: TRBJ1-4
CDR3 DNA: TGTGCCAGCAGCCCCCGGACGGTGTCTAATGAAAAACTGTTTTTT
CDR3 protein: CASSPRTVSNEKLFF

D gene: .
clone size: once
V gene: TRBV5-6
J gene: TRBJ2-2
CDR3 DNA: TGTGCCAGCAGCTCACCCGGGTCCCCAGACGGGGAGCTGTTTTTT
CDR3 protein: CASSSPGSPDGELFF

D gene: .
clone size: .
V gene: TRBV7-3
J gene: TRBJ2-1
CDR3 DNA: TGTGCCAGCAGCTTAGGCCAGCCCAATGAGCAGTTCTTC
CDR3 protein: CASSLGQPNEQFF

D gene: .
clone size: .
V gene: TRBV29-1
J gene: TRBJ2-2
CDR3 DNA: TGCAGCGTTGGACAGGTGAACACCGGGGAGCTGTTTTTT
CDR3 protein: CSVGQVNTGELFF

D gene: TRBD1
clone size: .
V gene: TRBV18
J gene: TRBJ2-7
CDR3 DNA: TGTGCCAGCTCGGCCGGGACAGGGGACCACGAGCAGTACTTC
CDR3 protein: CASSAGTGDHEQYF

D gene: TRBD2
clone size: .
V gene: TRBV12-5
J gene: TRBJ2-1
CDR3 DNA: TGTGCTAGTGGTTTGGTAGGTCTAGCGGGAGAATCCAATGAGCAGTTCTTC
CDR3 protein: CASGLVGLAGESNEQFF

D gene: .
clone size: .
V gene: TRBV5-1
J gene: TRBJ2-5
CDR3 DNA: TGCGCCAGCAGCTTGGTAGGGGTCCCTTCCCAAGAGACCCAGTACTTC
CDR3 protein: CASSLVGVPSQETQYF

D gene: TRBD1
clone size: .
V gene: TRBV5-1
J gene: TRBJ1-4
CDR3 DNA: TGCGCCAGCAGCTTGGCAGGGGGAATTGAAAAACTGTTTTTT
CDR3 protein: CASSLAGGIEKLFF

D gene: .
clone size: .
V gene: TRBV7-3
J gene: TRBJ2-3
CDR3 DNA: TGTGCCAGCAGCTTAACGGTAGGAGATACGCAGTATTTT
CDR3 protein: CASSLTVGDTQYF

D gene: .
clone size: .
V gene: TRBV5-4
J gene: TRBJ2-5
CDR3 DNA: TGTGCCAGCAGCGGAGAGCAAGAGACCCAGTACTTC
CDR3 protein: CASSGEQETQYF

D gene: .
clone size: .
V gene: TRBV19
J gene: TRBJ2-1
CDR3 DNA: TGTGCCAGTATGGCGGCGGATTTGGGTAAATACAATGAGCAGTTCTTC
CDR3 protein: CASMAADLGKYNEQFF

D gene: .
clone size: .
V gene: TRBV7-2
J gene: TRBJ2-2
CDR3 DNA: TGTGCCAGCAGCTTATTGGGCCAGAACACCGGGGAGCTGTTTTTT
CDR3 protein: CASSLLGQNTGELFF

D gene: TRBD2
clone size: .
V gene: TRBV7-2
J gene: TRBJ2-1
CDR3 DNA: TGTGCCAGCAGCAGGACTAGCGGGAGGAACAATGAGCAGTTCTTC
CDR3 protein: CASSRTSGRNNEQFF

D gene: .
clone size: .
V gene: TRBV4-3
J gene: TRBJ2-7
CDR3 DNA: TGCGCCAGCAGCCAAGTAAGGGGCGACGAGCAGTACTTC
CDR3 protein: CASSQVRGDEQYF

D gene: .
clone size: .
V gene: TRBV6-5
J gene: TRBJ1-1
CDR3 DNA: TGTGCCAGCAGGGGGTCGAACACTGAAGCTTTCTTT
CDR3 protein: CASRGSNTEAFF

D gene: .
clone size: .
V gene: TRBV7-9
J gene: TRBJ2-6
CDR3 DNA: TGTGCCAGCAGCTTAATGGTTGGTGGCCCGGGGGCCAACGTCCTGACTTTC
CDR3 protein: CASSLMVGGPGANVLTF

D gene: .
clone size: .
V gene: TRBV28
J gene: TRBJ1-1
CDR3 DNA: TGTGCCAGCAGTTCCGGGGGGGCTGAAGCTTTCTTT
CDR3 protein: CASSSGGAEAFF

D gene: .
clone size: .
V gene: TRBV27
J gene: TRBJ2-3
CDR3 DNA: TGTGCCAGCAGTCTTAAACAGGGCTACACAGATACGCAGTATTTT
CDR3 protein: CASSLKQGYTDTQYF

D gene: .
clone size: .
V gene: TRBV28
J gene: TRBJ2-1
CDR3 DNA: TGTGCCAGCAGTTTTGGCAGGGGTCGGGTGCAGTTCTTC
CDR3 protein: CASSFGRGRVQFF

D gene: .
clone size: .
V gene: TRBV6-1
J gene: TRBJ2-7
CDR3 DNA: TGTGCCAGCAGTGGGACGGATACAACCTACGAGCAGTACTTC
CDR3 protein: CASSGTDTTYEQYF

D gene: .
clone size: .
V gene: TRBV5-1
J gene: TRBJ1-2
CDR3 DNA: TGCGCCAGCAGCTTGGCCCCAGGGGCCTATGGCTACACCTTC
CDR3 protein: CASSLAPGAYGYTF

D gene: .
clone size: .
V gene: TRBV28
J gene: TRBJ1-1
CDR3 DNA: TGTGCCAGCAGTTTGAAAGGGAACACTGAAGCTTTCTTT
CDR3 protein: CASSLKGNTEAFF

D gene: .
clone size: .
V gene: TRBV7-9
J gene: TRBJ1-2
CDR3 DNA: TGTGCCAGCAGCCGAGCGCCCGGGTTTGTGTCTGGCTACACCTTC
CDR3 protein: CASSRAPGFVSGYTF

D gene: .
clone size: .
V gene: TRBV5-1
J gene: TRBJ1-4
CDR3 DNA: TGCGCCAGCAGCCAGGCCGTCGGTCACTTTCATGAAAAACTGTTTTTT
CDR3 protein: CASSQAVGHFHEKLFF

D gene: .
clone size: .
V gene: TRBV30
J gene: TRBJ2-7
CDR3 DNA: TGTGCCTGGAGTGTGAAGGGGATCATGGGCGAGCAGTACTTC
CDR3 protein: CAWSVKGIMGEQYF

D gene: .
clone size: .
V gene: TRBV7-3
J gene: TRBJ2-2
CDR3 DNA: TGTGCCAGCAGCCCCGGGGCCCAGGGCACCGGGGAGCTGTTTTTT
CDR3 protein: CASSPGAQGTGELFF

D gene: TRBD1
clone size: .
V gene: TRBV7-2
J gene: TRBJ2-5
CDR3 DNA: TGTGCCAGCAGCTACCAGACAGGGGTAGAGACCCAGTACTTC
CDR3 protein: CASSYQTGVETQYF

D gene: .
clone size: .
V gene: TRBV5-8
J gene: TRBJ1-1
CDR3 DNA: TGTGCCAGCAGCTTGGTGGCCGGAAAGAACACTGAAGCTTTCTTT
CDR3 protein: CASSLVAGKNTEAFF

D gene: .
clone size: .
V gene: TRBV12-5
J gene: TRBJ2-1
CDR3 DNA: TGTGCTAGTGGTGTCTGGGTAGGCAATGAGCAGTTCTTC
CDR3 protein: CASGVWVGNEQFF

D gene: TRBD2
clone size: .
V gene: TRBV19
J gene: TRBJ2-7
CDR3 DNA: TGTGCCAGTAGTTCCCTAGCGGGAGGCCGATACGAGCAGTACTTC
CDR3 protein: CASSSLAGGRYEQYF

D gene: .
clone size: once
V gene: TRBV30
J gene: TRBJ2-7
CDR3 DNA: TGTGCCTGGAGCGCCGGCCAGGGCTACGAGCAGTACTTC
CDR3 protein: CAWSAGQGYEQYF

D gene: TRBD2
clone size: .
V gene: TRBV7-3
J gene: TRBJ2-1
CDR3 DNA: TGTGCCAGCAGAATAGCGGGAGGGCCCGGGCACAATGAGCAGTTCTTC
CDR3 protein: CASRIAGGPGHNEQFF

D gene: .
clone size: .
V gene: TRBV5-1
J gene: TRBJ2-3
CDR3 DNA: TGCGCCAGCAGCTTGGCATCGACGGCGGTCACAGATACGCAGTATTTT
CDR3 protein: CASSLASTAVTDTQYF

D gene: TRBD2
clone size: .
V gene: TRBV7-9
J gene: TRBJ2-1
CDR3 DNA: TGTGCCAGCAGCCTGGGACTAGCGGGAGGGATGGATGAGCAGTTCTTC
CDR3 protein: CASSLGLAGGMDEQFF

D gene: .
clone size: .
V gene: TRBV18
J gene: TRBJ2-3
CDR3 DNA: TGTGCCAGCTCGCCCGGACCCAGCACAGATACGCAGTATTTT
CDR3 protein: CASSPGPSTDTQYF

D gene: TRBD2
clone size: .
V gene: TRBV11-2
J gene: TRBJ2-1
CDR3 DNA: TGTGCCAGCAGCTGGACTAGCAGTTACAATGAGCAGTTCTTC
CDR3 protein: CASSWTSSYNEQFF

D gene: .
clone size: .
V gene: TRBV11-2
J gene: TRBJ2-7
CDR3 DNA: TGTGCCAGCAGCCAGCCTGTGACAGGAATCTACGAGCAGTACTTC
CDR3 protein: CASSQPVTGIYEQYF

D gene: .
clone size: .
V gene: TRBV4-1
J gene: TRBJ2-7
CDR3 DNA: TGCGCCAGCAGCCAAGGCTCCAGAGGCGGCTCCTACGAGCAGTACTTC
CDR3 protein: CASSQGSRGGSYEQYF

D gene: .
clone size: .
V gene: TRBV29-1
J gene: TRBJ2-1
CDR3 DNA: TGCAGCGTTGTGGGCGGGTTCTCCTACAATGAGCAGTTCTTC
CDR3 protein: CSVVGGFSYNEQFF

D gene: .
clone size: .
V gene: TRBV10-3
J gene: TRBJ2-1
CDR3 DNA: TGTGCCATCGGGGAGACCGGGCCCACTACAGGTGAGCAGTTCTTC
CDR3 protein: CAIGETGPTTGEQFF

D gene: TRBD2
clone size: .
V gene: TRBV2
J gene: TRBJ2-7
CDR3 DNA: TGTGCCAGCAACCTGGGGGGGAACGTATACGAGCAGTACTTC
CDR3 protein: CASNLGGNVYEQYF

D gene: TRBD1
clone size: .
V gene: TRBV6-5
J gene: TRBJ1-1
CDR3 DNA: TGTGCCACCGCGAAATTCCGGACAGGACTGAAAGAAGCTTTCTTT
CDR3 protein: CATAKFRTGLKEAFF

D gene: .
clone size: .
V gene: TRBV7-2
J gene: TRBJ2-7
CDR3 DNA: TGTGCCAGCAGCCCGCGCGTATCTACCTACGAGCAGTACTTC
CDR3 protein: CASSPRVSTYEQYF

D gene: .
clone size: .
V gene: TRBV15
J gene: TRBJ2-3
CDR3 DNA: TGTGCCACCAGCAGAGGGGGTTACAGTTCGGCAGATACGCAGTATTTT
CDR3 protein: CATSRGGYSSADTQYF

D gene: .
clone size: .
V gene: TRBV19
J gene: TRBJ1-2
CDR3 DNA: TGTGCCAGTAGTATGTGGAACTTCTATGGCTACACCTTC
CDR3 protein: CASSMWNFYGYTF

D gene: TRBD2
clone size: .
V gene: TRBV27
J gene: TRBJ2-1
CDR3 DNA: TGTGCCAGCAGACTAGCGGGAGGCCCCTACAATGAGCAGTTCTTC
CDR3 protein: CASRLAGGPYNEQFF